Reported below is one T cell receptor beta chain. The CDR3 contains 19 residues. In germline, CDR1 is GTSNPN, CDR2 SVGIG (reference sequence). The ends were cut back, 0 bases at V and 0 bases at J, with 21 bases in the middle. This entry is derived from a study of T cell changes during pregnancy in multiple sclerosis. Clones were sequenced by immunoSEQ multiplex PCR, and TCRdb holds only the in-frame ones, with some missing. The sample includes 95,000 to 110,000 clones, 80% to 95% seen only once; the top ten take around 0.8%. The chain carries TRBV30 and TRBJ1-3, with D unresolved. The clonotype was recovered from a female donor in good health, enrolled as a control in a pregnancy study. The specimen was peripheral blood, collected in the third trimester of pregnancy. The CDR3 DNA is TGTGCCTGGAGTGTATCCCCATGGCAGGCTACCGCCTCTGGAAACACCATATATTTT. This encodes CAWSVSPWQATASGNTIYF.